One T cell receptor beta chain is described in this entry. CDR3 length: 17 amino acids. Germline V gene lookup returns CDR1 SGHAT and CDR2 FQNNGV. Unmatched junction bases numbered 7, after V lost 0 bases and J lost 0 bases. This entry is derived from a study of blood T cell repertoires in COVID-19. Clones were sequenced by immunoSEQ multiplex PCR, and TCRdb holds only the in-frame ones, with some missing. The table has about 400,000 clones, 70% to 90% seen once. Ages ranged from about 18 to 89 years, with residence in about 23 US areas. This TCR was sampled from a woman in her late teens or twenties with acute COVID-19. The chain employs TRBV11-2 and TRBJ2-7; 8 bases are shared with TRBD1. Sequencing used PBMCs or T cells enriched from blood (not recorded which). For the CDR3, the DNA is TGTGCCAGCAGCTTAGATCGGGCCAGGGGGCACTCCTACGAGCAGTACTTC. As protein: CASSLDRARGHSYEQYF.